This is a list of T cell receptor beta chains from one sample in a study of shared clonotypes between healthy human individuals. Profiling relied on immunoSEQ multiplex PCR, and the TCRdb table lists in-frame clones only, not all of them. The table includes 95,000 to 120,000 clones, 68% detected once. Sequencing was done on a sample of memory CD8+ T cells sorted from blood. The receptors were sampled from a woman aged 25 to 45 in good health. The CDR3 runs from the conserved cysteine through the conserved F or W. The D gene is left open where the match is weak. For some rows the clone size is stated as once, few or many, or as a class when expanded; others skip it.

>-|-|TRBJ2-1|TRBV4-1
TGCGCCAGCAGCCCTAAACCGGGACGGGCCTACAATGAGCAGTTCTTC
CASSPKPGRAYNEQFF
>-|-|TRBJ2-7|TRBV28
TGTGCCAGCAGTTTCTCGCAATCCCCCCTCTACGAGCAGTACTTC
CASSFSQSPLYEQYF
>TRBD1|-|TRBJ2-7|TRBV29-1
TGCAGCGCCGGGACAGGGGAATACGCCGAGCAGTACTTC
CSAGTGEYAEQYF
>TRBD1|-|TRBJ2-7|TRBV2
TGTGCCAGCAGTGAAACAGGGGCTATTAAGGGCGAGCAGTACTTC
CASSETGAIKGEQYF
>TRBD1|-|TRBJ1-1|TRBV10-3
TGTGCCATCAGTGGCAGGGGGGAGTACACTGAAGCTTTCTTT
CAISGRGEYTEAFF
>-|many|TRBJ1-5|TRBV6-6
TGTGCCAGCAGTTACTTCCGACAGGCCGATCAGCCCCAGCATTTT
CASSYFRQADQPQHF
>-|-|TRBJ2-3|TRBV27
TGTGCCAGCAGTTTAGTCGAGGGGGCAGATACGCAGTATTTT
CASSLVEGADTQYF
>TRBD1|-|TRBJ1-1|TRBV5-5
TGTGCCAGCAGTGTAAAGGACAGGGGAGTAGAAACTGAAGCTTTCTTT
CASSVKDRGVETEAFF
>-|-|TRBJ2-7|TRBV25-1
TGTGCCAGCAGTGATCCCTCATCCCCAGACCCCTACGAGCAGTACTTC
CASSDPSSPDPYEQYF
>-|-|TRBJ1-4|TRBV28
TGTGCCAGCAGCACCCCATCCGCATCTAATAATGAAAAACTGTTTTTT
CASSTPSASNNEKLFF
>-|-|TRBJ2-7|TRBV6-1
TGTGCCAGCAGTGTCACATTACTTGACTACGAGCAGTACTTC
CASSVTLLDYEQYF
>-|-|TRBJ2-7|TRBV4-1
TGCGCCAGCAGCCAAGAACCGAGTTCCTACGAGCAGTACTTC
CASSQEPSSYEQYF
>-|-|TRBJ2-1|TRBV4-1
TGCGCCAGCAGCCAAGCTTCCTACGGGGGAGTGTCCTACTCCTACAATGAGCAGTTCTTC
CASSQASYGGVSYSYNEQFF
>TRBD1|-|TRBJ2-7|TRBV10-3
TGTGCCATCAGGGAATGGGACCGGGACAGGGGTTACGAGCAGTACTTC
CAIREWDRDRGYEQYF
>-|once|TRBJ2-1|TRBV10-1
TGCGCCTTCGGGAGAAGCTCCTACAATGAGCAGTTCTTC
CAFGRSSYNEQFF
>TRBD1|few|TRBJ2-1|TRBV7-9
TGTGCCAGCAGCTTAGACAGGGGATCCTACAATGAGCAGTTCTTC
CASSLDRGSYNEQFF